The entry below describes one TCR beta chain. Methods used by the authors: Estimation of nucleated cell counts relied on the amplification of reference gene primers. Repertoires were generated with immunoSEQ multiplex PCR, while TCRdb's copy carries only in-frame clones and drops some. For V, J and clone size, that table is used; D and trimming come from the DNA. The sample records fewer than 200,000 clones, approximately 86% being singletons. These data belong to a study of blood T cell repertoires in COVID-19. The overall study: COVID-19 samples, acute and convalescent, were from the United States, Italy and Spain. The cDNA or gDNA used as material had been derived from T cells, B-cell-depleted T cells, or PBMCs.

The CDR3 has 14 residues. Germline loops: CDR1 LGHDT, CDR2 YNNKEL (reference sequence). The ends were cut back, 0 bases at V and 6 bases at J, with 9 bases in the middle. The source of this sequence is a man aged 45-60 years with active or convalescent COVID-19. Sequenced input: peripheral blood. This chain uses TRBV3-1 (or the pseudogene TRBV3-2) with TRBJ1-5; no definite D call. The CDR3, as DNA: TGTGCCAGCAGCCAAGATACGGGGTTTCAGCCCCAGCATTTT. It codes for CASSQDTGFQPQHF.